A selection of T cell receptor beta chains follows, all from one sample in a study of CD8+CD57+ T cells in acquired aplastic anemia. TCRdb independently ran MiXCR on the reads; one entry per CDR3 protein. The sample lists 110,000 or so distinct CDR3 sequences, over 55% occurring once. The sequenced material came from sorted CD4+, CD8+, or CD8+CD57+ T cells (not recorded which) from PBMCs. The receptors originated from a human donor with aplastic anemia. CDR3s include the opening cysteine and the closing phenylalanine or tryptophan. Fields, in order: V gene, CDR3 length, clone size, J gene, CDR3 protein. Only part of the rows carry a size: once, few, many, or a class if the clone is expanded.

>TRBV15|16|NA|TRBJ2-2
CATSRVRTGDTGELFF
>TRBV2|12|NA|TRBJ1-2
CASSVRAAGYTF
>TRBV2|17|few|TRBJ1-5
CASSKGQGISSNQPQHF
>TRBV13|15|many|TRBJ1-2
CASSLEGALRGGYTF
>TRBV2|13|few|TRBJ1-5
CASCLGVGQPQHF
>TRBV28|13|NA|TRBJ1-1
CASSLVGYTEAFF
>TRBV20-1|13|NA|TRBJ2-1
CSASGGGYNEQFF
>TRBV20-1|14|NA|TRBJ2-3
CSAQANGVTDTQYF
>TRBV24-1|13|NA|TRBJ2-7
CATSDAPTYEQYF
>TRBV11-2|16|NA|TRBJ2-1
CASSSTGLSLYNGQFF
>TRBV29-1|13|NA|TRBJ1-5
CSVRDTRNQPQHF
>TRBV24-1|15|NA|TRBJ2-1
CATSDRLSPYNEQFF
>TRBV19|15|few|TRBJ1-4
CATSTHTGQNEKLFF
>TRBV10-2|17|NA|TRBJ2-1
CASHRGLRTSDYNEQFF
>TRBV9|15|many|TRBJ2-1
CASSVWASGGTEQFF
>TRBV25-1|16|NA|TRBJ1-2
CASSVGTGVGSYGYTF
>TRBV5-6|14|NA|TRBJ1-5
CASSFVGAYQPQHF
>TRBV10-2|13|few|TRBJ2-5
CASLFTGSETQYF
>TRBV20-1|14|NA|TRBJ2-3
CSASGLVRTDTQYF
>TRBV12-3/TRBV12-4|16|NA|TRBJ1-6
CASSMLTGTGGSPLHF
>TRBV19|11|NA|TRBJ1-2
CASKANYGYTF
>TRBV10-3|15|NA|TRBJ1-1
CAISELQGPNTEAFF
>TRBV29-1|15|many|TRBJ2-7
CSVDYSQGETYEQYF
>TRBV2|13|NA|TRBJ2-7
CAIAYRSSYEQYF
>TRBV9|15|NA|TRBJ2-7
CASSVGGSDSYEQYF
>TRBV10-3|13|once|TRBJ2-5
CAISESREETQYF
>TRBV30|11|NA|TRBJ2-7
CAWNRVDEQYF
>TRBV20-1|11|NA|TRBJ2-5
CSVRVVETQYF
>TRBV6-1|18|NA|TRBJ1-2
CASKRGILGRTTNYGYTF
>TRBV7-2|16|NA|TRBJ2-7
CASSLALGGVGYEQYF
>TRBV12-3/TRBV12-4|14|NA|TRBJ1-3
CASSLAASGNTIYF
>TRBV6-5|14|NA|TRBJ1-5
CASSYGTGDQPQHF
>TRBV7-3|14|NA|TRBJ2-7
CASSLNPGQDEQYF
>TRBV7-6|15|NA|TRBJ2-3
CASSKGLAGSDTQYF
>TRBV5-6|15|once|TRBJ2-5
CASSLGGGPGETQYF
>TRBV29-1|13|NA|TRBJ2-7
CSVEGDRAYEQYF
>TRBV7-9|12|NA|TRBJ1-6
CASSHADSPLHF
>TRBV15|16|once|TRBJ2-2
CATRRWAQGAPGELFF
>TRBV12-3/TRBV12-4|16|NA|TRBJ2-2
CASRTGLAGGTGELFF
>TRBV19|14|few|TRBJ2-2
CASTSRVNTGELFF
>TRBV10-1|16|NA|TRBJ1-2
CASRPGRECEYRGYTF
>TRBV6-5|12|many|TRBJ1-1
CASSPGATEAFF
>TRBV15|16|NA|TRBJ2-1
CATSNWDTGSYNEQFF
>TRBV20-1|11|many|TRBJ2-1
CSARPYNEQFF
>TRBV6-2/TRBV6-3|14|NA|TRBJ2-7
CASSPSGGRYEQYF
>TRBV20-1|13|NA|TRBJ2-1
CSAWVAGVGKQFF
>TRBV7-9|16|NA|TRBJ2-3
CASSLGTGSGTDTQYF
>TRBV2|14|NA|TRBJ2-3
CASSPARSADTQYF
>TRBV7-2|11|few|TRBJ2-7
CASSLTGEQYF
>TRBV4-1|16|many|TRBJ1-1
CASSIRQGAVNTEAFF
>TRBV4-1|15|once|TRBJ1-4
CASGYRQGAGEKLFF
>TRBV2|14|once|TRBJ1-3
CASMKQGVGNTIYF